What follows is one TCR beta chain and its context. The sample originates from a study of blood T cell repertoires in COVID-19. V gave up 0 bases and J gave up 5 bases, with 10 bases separating them. The CDR3 spans 14 residues. CDR1 and CDR2 from the germline V gene are SGDLS and YYNGEE. Clones were sequenced by immunoSEQ multiplex PCR, and TCRdb holds only the in-frame ones, with some missing. The table shows 90,000 to 120,000 clones, with less than 80% occurring only once. The TCR was taken from a man between 65 and 85 years old with active or convalescent COVID-19. The sample comprised peripheral blood. This rearrangement joins TRBV9 to TRBJ2-3; D uncertain. The CDR3 region is CASSVGAIKDTQYF. The CDR3 nucleotides read TGTGCCAGCAGCGTAGGGGCTATAAAAGATACGCAGTATTTT.